Reported below is one T cell receptor (beta chain). No antigen is known for it. Per-nucleotide qualities are absent, and no much larger clonotype sits a single base away. The method was 5' RACE. This sample was sequenced with an Illumina HiSeq 2500. The second PCR ran for roughly 7 to 11 cycles and used a J-beta primer mix along with a sample-barcoded 5' primer. Each TCR beta cDNA molecule received a unique molecular identifier from a template-switch 5' adaptor carrying 12 random nucleotides. At least 2.5 million CDR3-containing paired-end reads were obtained from each sample. All of the RNA was converted into first-strand cDNA using the Mint cDNA synthesis kit, with a TRBC-specific oligonucleotide serving as the primer. Following uracil-DNA glycosylase treatment, a first 18-cycle PCR with universal primers M1SS and BC2_uni_R was performed on all cDNA. From the authors' description of their analysis: For normalization, 1 million high-quality reads, each with a distinct molecular identifier, were randomly selected from each sample. Instead of being binned into consensus sequences, reads that shared molecular identifiers were thrown out. CDR3 identification, clonotype clustering and error correction used MiTCR with a Q25 quality threshold and the strictest error-elimination algorithm. Lower-bound total TCR beta diversity was estimated with a nonparametric unseen species model using Euler transformation. TCRdb reworked the public reads: Q25 trimming with fastp, MiXCR clone assembly, productive beta chains retained. Rows matching on CDR3 protein sequence are summarized as one entry with the most common DNA and genes. TCRdb's processing, not the authors' own work, is the source of the V and J calls. This sample has approximately 800,000 distinct CDR3 sequences in its table, and nearly 60% of those were observed once. The top ten clones comprise about 20% of the sample.

The source of the sample is a study of blood T cells in healthy people across ages (dated by TCRdb to 2015 to 2017). With respect to the entire study: In model experiments, template switching captured about one uniquely barcoded TCR beta cDNA molecule for every two T cells. The donors were split into four age groups: young (average about 16 years), middle-aged (roughly 39), aged (62) and long-lived (about 82). To avoid experimental bias, donors of different ages were distributed randomly across sequencing lanes. The study measured age-related changes in TCR beta repertoire diversity using deep sequencing normalized with unique cDNA molecular identifiers. The study analyzed two additional independent replicas of 1 million unique cDNA reads from the same blood draw for two donors, one aged 18 to 30 and one aged 80 or older.

Broader findings and caveats from the paper: Since profiling was done on bulk unsorted PBMCs, naive and antigen-experienced compartments could not be conclusively compared. There was a strong correlation between observed TCR beta diversity and the percentage of naive T cells measured by flow cytometry. Because the CMV infection status of the donors was unknown, age-related changes in expanded clonotypes may potentially have been confounded. As age increased, observed TCR beta diversity per million T cells dropped in a roughly linear way, and a significant reduction was already evident by age 40. Compared with the aged group, the long-lived group had more naive CD4+ T cells, fewer expanded clones and increased TCR diversity, suggesting age selection. Estimates of total diversity based on one million sequenced T cells were regarded as lower bounds and as underestimates.

The donors were 40 or so Caucasian individuals from Russia, aged roughly 6 to 100 years, who were systemically healthy. Approximately 11 milliliters of peripheral blood were drawn from each donor into EDTA-treated Vacutainer tubes. PBMCs were isolated by Ficoll-Paque density-gradient centrifugation, with at least 7 million obtained per sample. Total RNA, at least 6 micrograms per sample, was extracted from PBMCs with Trizol reagent. For every donor, an aliquot of PBMCs went through flow cytometry to measure the percentages of naive CD45RAhigh/CD27high T cells. The sequenced material came from blood. This clonotype was obtained from a man aged 30 to 45 in good health.

The bases are TGTGCCAGCAGCTCAACAGGGCACGGCGAGCAGTACTTC. This translates into CASSSTGHGEQYF. This sequence uses TRBV7-8 and TRBJ2-7; a tentative D match to TRBD1 spans 6 bases. The trim is 4 bases for V and 6 bases for J, with a gap of 13 bases between the germline ends. The germline V gene encodes CDR1 SGHVS and CDR2 FQNEAQ. From the cysteine through the phenylalanine, the CDR3 covers 13 amino acids. CDR3 DNA is the only sequence kept; it has 39 bases, read in frame from the first base.